This T cell receptor beta chain is from a study of cytomegalovirus exposure and HLA in healthy donors (dated by TCRdb to the late 2010s). Broadly, across the study: An earlier analysis of several hundred of the donors reported about 260 Gb of sequence data and approximately 120 million unique TCR beta sequences obtained from 150 million to 200 million T cells. Among 300 to 500 genotyped donors of the cohort, an average of around 240,000 unique TCR beta nucleotide sequences was sequenced per donor, of which roughly 18% were non-productive. HLA typing covered class I and class II loci at four-digit resolution. A later analysis re-examined previously published TCR beta repertoires from about 700 donors and added high-resolution HLA genotyping to investigate patterns of TCR occurrence. A later genetic analysis used genome-wide SNP genotypes for about three fifths of the 666 donors, treating that subset as a discovery cohort. An early release covering around 630 HLA-typed donors comprised approximately 290 gigabases of sequencing data and around 80 million unique TCR sequences. Alongside the repertoire data, information on donor age, sex, ethnicity and CMV serostatus was compiled. The genetic ancestry cluster associated with self-reported Caucasian donors included roughly 84% of the roughly 390 genotyped donors. All discovery cohort repertoires had been generated on a single sequencing platform. A handful of DR-DQ haplotypes were handled as single units for association and clustering because linkage in the cohort was strong. The study combined high-throughput TCR immunosequencing, statistical association of individual TCRs with disease status, and machine learning to predict cytomegalovirus infection status. An earlier analysis of 587 of the donors used high-throughput TCR beta sequencing to judge whether each TCR beta V gene segment behaved as functional or pseudogenic. Typing coverage differed by locus: A, B, C, DRB1 and DQB1 were typed in roughly 620-630 donors, DQA1 in 500 to 550, DPA1 in some 610, and DPB1 in approximately 450. The study was designed to test whether signatures of past pathogen exposure could be identified by cataloging public T cell receptors. Using immunosequencing, the study profiled T cell repertoires from fewer than 700 subjects and related those repertoires to cytomegalovirus serostatus. Besides the first cohort of about 730 subjects, a separate validation cohort made up of 120 or so different subjects was used. In the later analysis, no new phenotypic data were used to find candidate immune exposures; instead, reliance was placed on TCR beta sequences and their occurrence across donors. What the research found in general, with its limitations: A cluster of highly shared sequence variants was judged likely to represent a technical artifact of the sequencing pipeline. The cohort was sequenced for TCR beta chains only, and without alpha or paired-chain data the features that could be detected were limited. For the cohort, immune exposure information was limited to CMV serostatus. In a later genetic analysis, a missense DCLRE1C variant was associated with V-gene and J-gene trimming of TCR beta chains, and the association was replicated in an independent cohort. Linkage disequilibrium might explain the correlated functional status among segregating V segments, but an unknown experimental factor could not be ruled out. Because the 87-base-pair reads could not distinguish some IMGT-functional V segments, including TRBV6-2 and TRBV6-3, those segments were excluded. The study gave a list of under 200 TCR beta chains associated with cytomegalovirus. An earlier analysis of approximately 500 of the donors showed that most TCR beta V segments appeared in productive rearrangements either about 90% or about 30% of the time, which broadly matched IMGT annotations. Most TCR sequences were seen in very few donors, while some public TCRs were found in many individuals. A further reported finding was that TCR beta sequences accurately predicted the HLA-A and HLA-B alleles for most subjects in the first cohort. In a later analysis, TCR association rates were found to vary across HLA loci, with the most associated TCRs seen for DRB1 alleles and the fewest for HLA-C alleles. HLA typing was unavailable for some donors at each locus, so association tests used only the typed subset. A later analysis found that HLA-associated TCR beta chains were more clonally expanded and had lower generation probabilities than equally common non-associated chains. A later analysis found that most CMV-associated TCR beta chains appeared HLA-restricted, with HLA associations seemingly driven largely by CMV exposure. The classifier was reported to diagnose cytomegalovirus status with high specificity and sensitivity in both the original cohort and the validation cohort. Compared with the roughly 670-donor mean, donors in an Asian-associated ancestry cluster had fewer N-insertions in productive TCRs, according to a later genetic analysis. Sequencing depth was assumed to be roughly uniform across donors in the presence/absence analyses, though that assumption may not hold. According to a later analysis, parvovirus B19, influenza, CMV and Epstein-Barr virus appeared linked to several top co-occurrence clusters. In vitro tests confirmed that a few of the cytomegalovirus-associated TCR beta chains recognize cytomegalovirus antigens. When HLA alleles, especially DR and DQ, strongly co-occurred, attributing TCR associations to individual alleles was difficult. The authors suggested that the approach could potentially be generalized to other disease states and immunological phenotypes. Approximately 16 rarely observed V segments, including chromosome 9 orphons, were excluded from the earlier analysis of approximately 600 of the donors because counts were too low. A later analysis associated about 16,000 TCR beta sequences with specific HLA alleles at a false discovery rate of 0.05.

In the case of this clone: No cognate antigen has been identified for it. Base quality data are lacking; no much larger clone is found one base away.

CDR1 and CDR2 are drawn from the germline V gene (reference sequence): LNHDA, SQIVND. The CDR3 has 14 amino acids, counting the end cysteine and phenylalanine. CDR3 DNA is the only sequence kept; it has 42 bases, read in frame from the first base. After removal of 5 bases from V and 4 bases from J, the junction retains 1 base not matched to a gene. The library was obtained by the immunoSEQ multiplex PCR assay. The multiplex PCR relied on a mix of 60 forward primers for TCR Vbeta segments and 13 reverse primers for TCR Jbeta segments. A multiplex PCR assay on genomic DNA amplified the CDR3 region of rearranged TCR beta genes. The amplified TCR beta libraries were sequenced on the Illumina HiSeq System as 87-base-pair reads. Concerning the study's data processing: In a later analysis, roughly 80 million unique TCR beta chains were counted across the approximately 640 repertoires, and around 10 million of these chains were shared by at least two donors. A nearest-neighbor algorithm error-corrected the raw reads and collapsed the reads into unique sequences, merging closely related sequences to remove PCR and sequencing errors. Alignment of CDR3 sequences to IMGT reference sequences was used to assign V, D and J gene segments. Each retained sequence needed at least a six-nucleotide match to both a V gene segment and a J gene segment. A rearrangement counted as productive if the CDR3 had no stop codons and remained in frame with V and J, and every other rearrangement counted as non-productive. CDR3 was defined by IMGT convention, running from the second conserved V-encoded cysteine to the conserved J-encoded phenylalanine. The earlier analysis of about 640 of the donors excluded any sequence lacking an unambiguous match to a single V gene segment. In an earlier analysis of some 590 of the donors, a V segment was called functional when productive rearrangements were above 56.7%, and segregating when the standard deviation between donors exceeded 5%. A statistical classification framework was built to diagnose cytomegalovirus status from the catalog of TCR beta chain sequences. In a later analysis, V and J genes were assigned by comparing TCR nucleotide sequences against IMGT/GENE-DB human TR gene sequences. The TCRdist pipeline was used in a later analysis to assign CDR3 sequences and most-parsimonious VDJ recombination scenarios. In a later analysis, each TCR beta chain was defined by its CDR3 amino acid sequence together with its V-gene family, and reads without a unique V-gene family were excluded. As a way to deal with suspected cross-contamination and a sequencing artifact, a later analysis dropped 450 to 600 nucleotide sequences that were highly shared and had low generation probability. A later analysis calculated a clonal expansion index for each public chain from normalized within-repertoire ranks of inferred template counts. In a later analysis, generation probabilities were computed using a VDJ recombination model fitted to out-of-frame rearrangements, and the results were checked against IGoR. In a later analysis, hypergeometric tests were used to score TCR-TCR, TCR-HLA and TCR-CMV co-occurrence, with a repertoire-size bias correction applied to TCR pairs. In a later analysis, false discovery rates were estimated by permuting HLA or CMV assignments 20 times. In a later analysis, co-occurring TCRs were grouped using DBSCAN, and TCRdist sequence similarity was added for clustering within HLA-allele-positive subsets. Repertoires with fewer than 30,000 or more than 120,000 public chains were left out of co-occurrence clustering, as were a handful of repertoires with anomalous nucleotide sharing. As stored in TCRdb, this immuneACCESS dataset retains in-frame rearrangements with V and J assigned. A fraction of the clones does not appear; measured against another copy, unresolved V genes explain less than half of the discrepancy, and the remainder lacks a known reason. V, J and clone size are taken as reported in that table, and D and trimming were inferred from the DNA itself. The sample yields 150,000 to 200,000 clones; 79% were counted once. The ten largest clones add up to 2.1% of the sample.

In total, more than 500 healthy bone marrow donors made up the cohort. All cohort members were sampled while nominally healthy, although unrecorded immune exposures were likely present. The donor was CMV seronegative and was included in the group of over 300 seronegative cohort members. A peripheral blood sample was provided by each donor, and peripheral blood mononuclear cells were used for TCR beta sequencing. Genomic DNA extraction from the blood cell samples was performed with the Qiagen DNeasy Blood Extraction Kit. This sequence was found in a man between 35 and 55 years old in good health and CMV-seronegative. Sequences were obtained from PBMCs. The rearrangement joined TRBV19 to TRBJ2-1; the central 11 bases match TRBD2. The bases read TGTGCCAGTAGTCGACTAGCGGGGTACAATGAGCAGTTCTTC. It specifies CASSRLAGYNEQFF.